This T cell receptor beta chain was sequenced for a study of T cells after yellow fever vaccination. Overall study context: Low-cell-number fractions were prepared with SMART-Seq v4 Ultra Low Input.

Overall study results and limits: The bulk population could contribute abundant contaminating clonotypes to FACS-sorted repertoires.

This clonotype was counted many times. Its antigen is currently unknown. This CDR3 region has 14 residues. The trim removed 4 bases at V and 5 bases at J, leaving 7 bases unmatched. The germline V gene encodes CDR1 SGHRS and CDR2 YFSETQ. They built TCR cDNA with 5'RACE template switching, a step that put in a universal primer site and UMIs. TCRdb ran MiXCR on the 5' RACE reads and lists one entry per CDR3 protein. The sample has about 320,000 distinct CDR3 sequences; around 6.8% are singletons. The sequence came from a young man who received the YFV17D yellow fever vaccine. The material was PBMCs, obtained roughly 46 days after the first yellow fever vaccination. This chain joins TRBV5-1 and TRBJ2-5; 8 nucleotides align to TRBD2. The CDR3 reads CASSLGTSEETQYF. DNA of the CDR3: TGCGCCAGCAGCCTAGGGACTAGTGAGGAGACCCAGTACTTC. The variable domain in full, completed from reference TRBV5-1 and TRBJ2-5, reads KAGVTQTPRYLIKTRGQQVTLSCSPISGHRSVSWYQQTPGQGLQFLFEYFSETQRNKGNFPGRFSGRQFSNSRSEMNVSTLELGDSALYLCASSLGTSEETQYFGPGTRLLVL.